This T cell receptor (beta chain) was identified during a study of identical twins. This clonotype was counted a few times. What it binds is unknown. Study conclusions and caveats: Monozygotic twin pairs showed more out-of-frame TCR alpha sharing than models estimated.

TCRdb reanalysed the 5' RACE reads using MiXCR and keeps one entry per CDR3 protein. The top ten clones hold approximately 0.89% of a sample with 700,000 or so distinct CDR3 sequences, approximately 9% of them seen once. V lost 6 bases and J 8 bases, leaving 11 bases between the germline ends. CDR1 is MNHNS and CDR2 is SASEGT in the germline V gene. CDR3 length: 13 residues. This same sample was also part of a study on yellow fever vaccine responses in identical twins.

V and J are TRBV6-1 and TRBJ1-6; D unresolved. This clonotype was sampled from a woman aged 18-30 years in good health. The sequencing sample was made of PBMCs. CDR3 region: CASRAGNDSPLHF. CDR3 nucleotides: TGTGCCAGCAGGGCGGGGAATGATTCACCCCTCCACTTT.